This T cell receptor (beta chain) was retrieved from a study of blood T cell repertoires in COVID-19 (dated by TCRdb to 2020 to 2022). About the study as a whole: Samples covering the acute and convalescent phases of COVID-19 were provided by collaborators in the United States, Italy and Spain. The material from the prospective study consisted of cDNA or gDNA derived from T cells, B-cell-depleted T cells, or PBMCs. The dataset comprised deeply sampled blood TCRbeta repertoires from subjects exposed to, actively infected with, or recovered from COVID-19. A freely available public database, intended as a resource for researchers studying the immune response to SARS-CoV-2, is where the repertoires were released. The samples were drawn from the first 160 participants of the ongoing ImmuneRACE study and from 1,200 or so subjects provided by 6 global collaborators. The sample metadata nearly always contained a de-identified subject ID, COVID-19 status, age in years and sex. Where available, HLA class I and class II types were obtained from metadata supplied by the sample provider rather than from assay-based typing. What the study reported, not specific to this receptor: Clinical and demographic metadata were provided uncurated, with the amount varying by source and participant.

Collaborating institutions collected whole blood in K2EDTA tubes following their own protocols. For TCRbeta analysis, collaborator samples were shipped as frozen whole blood, as isolated PBMCs, or as DNA extracted from either sample type. The germline V gene encodes CDR1 SGHRS and CDR2 YFSETQ. Deletion took 0 bases off V and 6 bases off J, with a span of 13 bases between the germline ends. CDR3 length: 14 amino acids, cysteine to phenylalanine. Only the CDR3 portion is preserved as DNA: 42 bases, with reading frame beginning at the first base. The immunoSEQ Assay, a bias-controlled multiplex PCR, was used to amplify TCRbeta CDR3 regions from genomic DNA. Turning to the authors' computational methods: Nucleated cell counts per sample were estimated from amplification of reference gene primers within the assay. Sequence reads were collapsed and filtered to measure the absolute abundance of every unique TCRbeta CDR3 rearrangement. Productive Simpson clonality was computed per sample as the square root of Simpson's diversity index over productive rearrangements. TCRdb provides this immuneACCESS table in a form limited to in-frame rearrangements. Some clones are lacking; in checked studies, under half of them reflect an unresolved V gene, and why the rest are absent is not known. The DNA gave D and trimming, while V, J and clone size come from that table. The sample profile shows 200,000 to 300,000 clones; 80% to 90% of them were found once. The ten most abundant clones make up 3.5% to 4.5% of the sample.

About this clone itself: Its antigen remains unidentified. Base qualities are not at hand, and no much larger clone is one base apart.

The sequenced material came from peripheral blood. This TCR was sampled from a man in his forties or fifties with acute or convalescent COVID-19. The chain uses TRBV5-1 and TRBJ2-7; the D region possibly corresponds to TRBD2 (5 bases align). The sequenced DNA: TGCGCCAGCAGCTTGGAGGTCGGGGTTCCCGAGCAGTACTTC. Translated, this is CASSLEVGVPEQYF.